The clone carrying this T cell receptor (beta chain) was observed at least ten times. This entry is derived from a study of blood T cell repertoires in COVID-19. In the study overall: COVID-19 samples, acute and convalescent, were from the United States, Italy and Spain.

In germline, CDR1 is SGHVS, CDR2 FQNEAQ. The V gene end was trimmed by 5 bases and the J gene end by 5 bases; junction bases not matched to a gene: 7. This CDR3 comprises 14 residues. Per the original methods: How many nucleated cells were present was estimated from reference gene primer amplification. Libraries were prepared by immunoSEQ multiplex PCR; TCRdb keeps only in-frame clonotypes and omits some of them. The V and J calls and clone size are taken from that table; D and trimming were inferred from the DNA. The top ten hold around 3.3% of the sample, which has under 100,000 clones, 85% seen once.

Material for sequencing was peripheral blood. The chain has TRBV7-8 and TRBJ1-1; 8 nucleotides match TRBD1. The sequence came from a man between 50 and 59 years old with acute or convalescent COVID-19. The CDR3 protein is CASSPTGVGTEAFF. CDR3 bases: TGTGCCAGCAGCCCGACAGGGGTAGGAACTGAAGCTTTCTTT.